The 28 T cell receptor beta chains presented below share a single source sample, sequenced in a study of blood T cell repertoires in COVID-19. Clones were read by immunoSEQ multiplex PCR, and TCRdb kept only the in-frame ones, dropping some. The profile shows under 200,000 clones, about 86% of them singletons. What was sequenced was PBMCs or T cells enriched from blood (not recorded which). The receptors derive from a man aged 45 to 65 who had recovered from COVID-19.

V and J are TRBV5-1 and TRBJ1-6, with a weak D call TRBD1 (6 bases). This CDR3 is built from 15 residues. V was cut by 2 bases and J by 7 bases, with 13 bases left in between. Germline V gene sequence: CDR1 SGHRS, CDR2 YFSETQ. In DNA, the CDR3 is TGCGCCAGCAGCTTTCGTCAGGGGCGAAATTCACCCCTCCACTTT. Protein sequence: CASSFRQGRNSPLHF.

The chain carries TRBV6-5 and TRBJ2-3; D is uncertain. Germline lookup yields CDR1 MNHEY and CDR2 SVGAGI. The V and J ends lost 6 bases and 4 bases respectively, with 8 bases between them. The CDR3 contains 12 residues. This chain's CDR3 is CASRARADTQYF. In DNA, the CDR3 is TGTGCCAGCAGAGCCCGGGCAGATACGCAGTATTTT.

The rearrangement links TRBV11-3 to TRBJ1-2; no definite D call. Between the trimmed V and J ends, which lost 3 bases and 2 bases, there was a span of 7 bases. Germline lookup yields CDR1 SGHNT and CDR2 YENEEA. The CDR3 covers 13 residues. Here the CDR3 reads CASSLQSNYGYTF. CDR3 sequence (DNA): TGTGCCAGCAGCTTGCAGTCCAACTATGGCTACACCTTC.

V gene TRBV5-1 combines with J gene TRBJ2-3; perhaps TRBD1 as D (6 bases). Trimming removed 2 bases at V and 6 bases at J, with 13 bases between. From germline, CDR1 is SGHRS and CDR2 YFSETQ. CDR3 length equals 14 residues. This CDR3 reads CASSFGAGVDTQYF. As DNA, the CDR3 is TGCGCCAGCAGCTTCGGGGCAGGGGTGGATACGCAGTATTTT.

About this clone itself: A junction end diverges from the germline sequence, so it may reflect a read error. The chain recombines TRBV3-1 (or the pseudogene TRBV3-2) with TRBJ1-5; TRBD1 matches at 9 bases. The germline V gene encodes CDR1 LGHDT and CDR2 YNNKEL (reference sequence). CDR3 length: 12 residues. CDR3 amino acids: CASSRRGQGNVF. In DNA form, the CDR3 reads TGTGCCAGCAGCCGAAGGGGACAGGGCAATGTTTTT.

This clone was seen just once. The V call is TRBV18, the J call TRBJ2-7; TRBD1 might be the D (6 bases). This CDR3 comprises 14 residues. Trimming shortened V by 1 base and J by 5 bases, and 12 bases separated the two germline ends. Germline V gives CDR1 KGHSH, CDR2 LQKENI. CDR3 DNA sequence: TGTGCCAGCTCACCACAGGGGGTCCAGAACGAGCAGTACTTC. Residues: CASSPQGVQNEQYF.

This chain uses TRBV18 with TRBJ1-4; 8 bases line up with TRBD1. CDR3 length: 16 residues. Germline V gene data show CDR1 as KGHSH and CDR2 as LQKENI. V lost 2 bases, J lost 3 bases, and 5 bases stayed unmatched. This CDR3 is CASSPSQGGANEKLFF. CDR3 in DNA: TGTGCCAGCTCACCATCACAGGGGGGCGCTAATGAAAAACTGTTTTTT.

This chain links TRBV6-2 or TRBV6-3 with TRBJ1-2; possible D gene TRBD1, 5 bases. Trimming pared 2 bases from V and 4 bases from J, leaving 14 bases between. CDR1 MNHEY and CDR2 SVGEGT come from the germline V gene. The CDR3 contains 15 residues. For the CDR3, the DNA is TGTGCCAGCAGTTACGGGGCACCTACTTTCTATGGCTACACCTTC. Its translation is CASSYGAPTFYGYTF.

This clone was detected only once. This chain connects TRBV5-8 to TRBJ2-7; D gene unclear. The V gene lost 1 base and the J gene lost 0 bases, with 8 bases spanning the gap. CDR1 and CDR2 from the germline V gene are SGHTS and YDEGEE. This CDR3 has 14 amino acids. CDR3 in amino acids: CASSLFVSSYEQYF. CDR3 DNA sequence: TGTGCCAGCAGCTTGTTTGTCAGCTCCTACGAGCAGTACTTC.

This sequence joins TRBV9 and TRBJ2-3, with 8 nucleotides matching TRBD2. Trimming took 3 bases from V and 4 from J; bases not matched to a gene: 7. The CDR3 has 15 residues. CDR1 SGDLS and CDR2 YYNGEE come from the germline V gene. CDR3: CASSDTGLAADTQYF. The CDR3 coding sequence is TGTGCCAGCAGCGACACCGGACTAGCCGCAGATACGCAGTATTTT.

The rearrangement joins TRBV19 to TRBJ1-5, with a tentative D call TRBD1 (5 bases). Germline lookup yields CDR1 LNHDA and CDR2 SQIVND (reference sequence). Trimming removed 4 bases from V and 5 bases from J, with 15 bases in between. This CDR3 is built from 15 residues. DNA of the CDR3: TGTGCCAGTAGTACCGGGGACGGGGGTTATCAGCCCCAGCATTTT. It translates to CASSTGDGGYQPQHF.

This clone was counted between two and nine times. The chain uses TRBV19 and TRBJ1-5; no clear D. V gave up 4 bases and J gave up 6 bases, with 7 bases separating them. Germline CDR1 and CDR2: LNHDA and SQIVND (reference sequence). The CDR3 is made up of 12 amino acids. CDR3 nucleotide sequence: TGTGCCAGTAGTACGACGGGTCAGCCCCAGCATTTT. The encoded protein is CASSTTGQPQHF.

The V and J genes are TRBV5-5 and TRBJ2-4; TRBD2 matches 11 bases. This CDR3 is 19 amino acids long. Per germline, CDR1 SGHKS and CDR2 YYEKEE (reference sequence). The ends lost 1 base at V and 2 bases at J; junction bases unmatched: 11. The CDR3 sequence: CASSLYGTSGEGSKNIQYF. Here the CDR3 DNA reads TGTGCCAGCAGCTTGTACGGGACTAGCGGCGAAGGATCCAAAAACATTCAGTACTTC.

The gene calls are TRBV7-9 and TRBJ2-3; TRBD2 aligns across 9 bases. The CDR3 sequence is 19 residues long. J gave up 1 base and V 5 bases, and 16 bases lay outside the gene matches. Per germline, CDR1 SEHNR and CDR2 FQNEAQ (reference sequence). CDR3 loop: CASSPFRGGGASGTDTQYF. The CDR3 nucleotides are TGTGCCAGCAGCCCCTTTAGGGGCGGGGGGGCCAGTGGCACAGATACGCAGTATTTT.

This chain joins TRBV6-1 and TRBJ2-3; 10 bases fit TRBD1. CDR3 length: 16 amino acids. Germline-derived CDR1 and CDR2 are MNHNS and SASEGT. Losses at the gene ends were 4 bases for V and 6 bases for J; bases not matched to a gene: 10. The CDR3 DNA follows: TGTGCCAGCAGTGTTATGTGGGGACAGGGGTCCGATACGCAGTATTTT. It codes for CASSVMWGQGSDTQYF.

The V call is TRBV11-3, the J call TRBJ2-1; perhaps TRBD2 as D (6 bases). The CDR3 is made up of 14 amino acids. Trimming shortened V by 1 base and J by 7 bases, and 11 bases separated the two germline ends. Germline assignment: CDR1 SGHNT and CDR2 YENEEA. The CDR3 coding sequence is TGTGCCAGCAGCTTAGGTCCAGGGACTAATGAGCAGTTCTTC. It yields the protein CASSLGPGTNEQFF.

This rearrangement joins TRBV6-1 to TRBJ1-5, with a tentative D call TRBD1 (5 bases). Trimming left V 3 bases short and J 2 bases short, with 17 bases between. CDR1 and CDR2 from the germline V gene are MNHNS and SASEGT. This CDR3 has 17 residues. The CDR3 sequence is CASSEKRGGVGNQPQHF. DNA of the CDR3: TGTGCCAGCAGTGAGAAAAGGGGAGGGGTCGGCAATCAGCCCCAGCATTTT.

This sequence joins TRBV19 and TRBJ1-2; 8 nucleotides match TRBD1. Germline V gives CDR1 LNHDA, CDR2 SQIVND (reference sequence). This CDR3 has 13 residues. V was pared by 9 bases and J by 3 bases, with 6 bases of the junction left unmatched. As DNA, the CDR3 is TGTGCCAGCAAACAGGGGGGGGACTATGGCTACACCTTC. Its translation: CASKQGGDYGYTF. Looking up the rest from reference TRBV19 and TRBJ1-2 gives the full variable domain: DGGITQSPKYLFRKEGQNVTLSCEQNLNHDAMYWYRQDPGQGLRLIYYSQIVNDFQKGDIAEGYSVSREKKESFPLTVTSAQKNPTAFYLCASKQGGDYGYTFGSGTRLTVV.

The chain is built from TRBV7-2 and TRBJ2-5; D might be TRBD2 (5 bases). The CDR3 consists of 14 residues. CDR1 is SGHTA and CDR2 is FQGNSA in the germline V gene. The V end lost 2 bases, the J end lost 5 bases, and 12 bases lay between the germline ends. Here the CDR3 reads CASSLRRRGETQYF. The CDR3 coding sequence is TGTGCCAGCAGCTTACGGCGACGAGGGGAGACCCAGTACTTC.

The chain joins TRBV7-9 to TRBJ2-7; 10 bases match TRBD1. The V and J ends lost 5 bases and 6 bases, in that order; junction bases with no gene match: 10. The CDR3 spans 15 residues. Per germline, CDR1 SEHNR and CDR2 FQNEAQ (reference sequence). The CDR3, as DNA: TGTGCCAGCAGCACACCCGGGACAGGGGCTGCCGAGCAGTACTTC. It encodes CASSTPGTGAAEQYF. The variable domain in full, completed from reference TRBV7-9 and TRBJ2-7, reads DTGVSQNPRHKITKRGQNVTFRCDPISEHNRLYWYRQTLGQGPEFLTYFQNEAQLEKSRLLSDRFSAERPKGSFSTLEIQRTEQGDSAMYLCASSTPGTGAAEQYFGPGTRLTVT.

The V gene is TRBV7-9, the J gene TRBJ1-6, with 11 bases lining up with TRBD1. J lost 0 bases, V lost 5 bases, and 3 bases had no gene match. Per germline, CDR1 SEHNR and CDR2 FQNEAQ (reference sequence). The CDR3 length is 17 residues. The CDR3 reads CASSPDRGHSYNSPLHF. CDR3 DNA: TGTGCCAGCAGCCCGGACAGGGGGCACTCCTATAATTCACCCCTCCACTTT.

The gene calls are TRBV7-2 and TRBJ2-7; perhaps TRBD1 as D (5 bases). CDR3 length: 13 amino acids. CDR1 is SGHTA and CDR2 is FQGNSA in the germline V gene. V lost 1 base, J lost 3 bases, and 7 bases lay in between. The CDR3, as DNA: TGTGCCAGCAGCTTAGGGACAAACTACGAGCAGTACTTC. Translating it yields CASSLGTNYEQYF.

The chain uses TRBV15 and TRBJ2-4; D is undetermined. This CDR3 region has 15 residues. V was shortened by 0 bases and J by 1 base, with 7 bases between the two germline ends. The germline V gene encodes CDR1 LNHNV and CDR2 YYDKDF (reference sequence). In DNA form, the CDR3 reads TGTGCCACCAGCAGAGATCCTGAGGCCAAAAACATTCAGTACTTC. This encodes CATSRDPEAKNIQYF.

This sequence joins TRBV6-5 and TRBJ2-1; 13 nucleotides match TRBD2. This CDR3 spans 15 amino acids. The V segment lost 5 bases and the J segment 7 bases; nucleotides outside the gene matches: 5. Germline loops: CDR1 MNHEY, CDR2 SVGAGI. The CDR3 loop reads CASSNPGLAGNEQFF. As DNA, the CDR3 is TGTGCCAGCAGTAATCCGGGACTAGCGGGGAATGAGCAGTTCTTC.

The DNA for the CDR3 is TGCGCCAGCAGCTATGGACAGGGGGCCTACGAGCAGTACTTC. Translated: CASSYGQGAYEQYF. The chain recombines TRBV5-1 with TRBJ2-7, with 10 bases lining up with TRBD1. This CDR3 region has 14 residues. Germline values: CDR1 SGHRS, CDR2 YFSETQ. Germline trimming cut 3 bases from V and 2 bases from J; bases unmatched to any gene: 2.

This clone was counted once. The CDR3 coding sequence is TGTGCCAGCAGTCCGACAGGGACCCTCGCCTATGGCTACACCTTC. Its translation: CASSPTGTLAYGYTF. This sequence joins TRBV13 and TRBJ1-2; 7 nucleotides line up with TRBD1. V lost 6 bases to trimming and J lost 4 bases; unmatched junction nucleotides: 11. The germline gives CDR1 PRHDT, CDR2 FYEKMQ (reference sequence). There are 15 residues in the CDR3.

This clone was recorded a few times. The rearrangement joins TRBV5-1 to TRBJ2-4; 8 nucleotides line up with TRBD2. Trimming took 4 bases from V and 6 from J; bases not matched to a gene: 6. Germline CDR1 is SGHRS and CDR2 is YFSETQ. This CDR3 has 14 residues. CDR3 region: CASSLETSVNIQYF. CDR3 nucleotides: TGCGCCAGCAGCCTGGAGACTAGCGTAAACATTCAGTACTTC.

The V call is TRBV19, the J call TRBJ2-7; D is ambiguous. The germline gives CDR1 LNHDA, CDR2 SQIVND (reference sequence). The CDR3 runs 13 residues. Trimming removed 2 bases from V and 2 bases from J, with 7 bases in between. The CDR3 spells CASSISGAYEQYF. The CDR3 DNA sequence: TGTGCCAGTAGTATATCCGGAGCCTACGAGCAGTACTTC.